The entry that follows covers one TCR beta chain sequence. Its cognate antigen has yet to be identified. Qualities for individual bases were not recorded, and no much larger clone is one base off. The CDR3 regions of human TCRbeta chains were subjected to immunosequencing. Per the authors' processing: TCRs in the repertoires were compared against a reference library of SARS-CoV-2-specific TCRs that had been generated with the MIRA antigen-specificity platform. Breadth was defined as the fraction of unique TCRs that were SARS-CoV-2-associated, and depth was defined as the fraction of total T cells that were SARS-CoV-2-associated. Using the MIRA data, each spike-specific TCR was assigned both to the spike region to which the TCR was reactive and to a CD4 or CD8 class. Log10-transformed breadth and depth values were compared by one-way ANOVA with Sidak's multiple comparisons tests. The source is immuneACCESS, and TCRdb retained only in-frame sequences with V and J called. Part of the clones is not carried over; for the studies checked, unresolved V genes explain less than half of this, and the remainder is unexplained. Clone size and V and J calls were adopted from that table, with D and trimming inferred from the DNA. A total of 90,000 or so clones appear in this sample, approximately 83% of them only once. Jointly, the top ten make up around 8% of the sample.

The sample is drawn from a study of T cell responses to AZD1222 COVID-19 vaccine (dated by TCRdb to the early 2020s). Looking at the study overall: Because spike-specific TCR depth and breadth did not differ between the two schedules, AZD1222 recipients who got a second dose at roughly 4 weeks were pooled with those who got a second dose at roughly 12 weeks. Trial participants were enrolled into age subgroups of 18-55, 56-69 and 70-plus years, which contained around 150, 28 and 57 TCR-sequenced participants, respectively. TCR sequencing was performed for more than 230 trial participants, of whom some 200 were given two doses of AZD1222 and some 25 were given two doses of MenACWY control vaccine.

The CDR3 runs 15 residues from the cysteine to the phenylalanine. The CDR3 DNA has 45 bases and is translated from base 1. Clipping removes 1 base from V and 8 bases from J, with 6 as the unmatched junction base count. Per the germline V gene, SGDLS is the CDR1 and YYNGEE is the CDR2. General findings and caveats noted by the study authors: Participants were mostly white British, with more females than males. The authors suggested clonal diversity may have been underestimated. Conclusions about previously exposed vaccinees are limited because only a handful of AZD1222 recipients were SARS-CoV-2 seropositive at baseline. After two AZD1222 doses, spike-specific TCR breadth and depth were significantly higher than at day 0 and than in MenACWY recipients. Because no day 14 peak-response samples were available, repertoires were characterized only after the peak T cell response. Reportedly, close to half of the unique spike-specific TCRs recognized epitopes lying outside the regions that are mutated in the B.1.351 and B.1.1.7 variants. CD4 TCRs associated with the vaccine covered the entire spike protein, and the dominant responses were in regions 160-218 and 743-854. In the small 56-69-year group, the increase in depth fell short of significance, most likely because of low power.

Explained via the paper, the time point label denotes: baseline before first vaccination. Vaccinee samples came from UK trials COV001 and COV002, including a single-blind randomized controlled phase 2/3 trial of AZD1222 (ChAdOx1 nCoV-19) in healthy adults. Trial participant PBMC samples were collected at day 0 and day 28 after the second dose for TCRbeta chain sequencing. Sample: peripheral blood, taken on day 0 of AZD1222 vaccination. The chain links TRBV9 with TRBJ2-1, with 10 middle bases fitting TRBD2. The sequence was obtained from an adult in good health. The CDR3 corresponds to CASSVLAGVTYEQFF. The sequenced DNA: TGTGCCAGCAGCGTACTAGCGGGAGTCACGTATGAGCAGTTCTTC.